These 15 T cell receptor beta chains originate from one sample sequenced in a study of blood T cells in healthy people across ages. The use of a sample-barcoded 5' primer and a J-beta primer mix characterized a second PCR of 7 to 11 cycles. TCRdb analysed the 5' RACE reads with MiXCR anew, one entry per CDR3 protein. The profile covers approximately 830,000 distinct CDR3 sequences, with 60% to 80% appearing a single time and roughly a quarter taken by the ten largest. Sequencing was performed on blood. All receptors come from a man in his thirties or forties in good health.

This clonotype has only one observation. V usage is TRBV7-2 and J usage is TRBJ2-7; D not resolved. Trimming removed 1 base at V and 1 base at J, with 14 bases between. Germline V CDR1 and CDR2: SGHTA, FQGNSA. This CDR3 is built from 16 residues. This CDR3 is CASSLDSLEGSYEQYF. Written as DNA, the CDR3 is TGTGCCAGCAGCTTAGATAGCCTAGAAGGGTCCTACGAGCAGTACTTC.

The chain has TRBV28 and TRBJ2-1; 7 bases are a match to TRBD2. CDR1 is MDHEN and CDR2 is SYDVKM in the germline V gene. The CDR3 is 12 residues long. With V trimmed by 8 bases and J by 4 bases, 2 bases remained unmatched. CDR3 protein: CASRGVYNEQFF. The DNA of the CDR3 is TGTGCCAGCCGGGGGGTTTACAATGAGCAGTTCTTC.

The CDR3 DNA sequence: TGTGCCAGCAGTTACTCTGACAACAGCAATCAGCCCCAGCATTTT. It encodes CASSYSDNSNQPQHF. The chain links TRBV6-5 to TRBJ1-5; D is unresolved. CDR1 and CDR2 from the germline V gene are MNHEY and SVGAGI. CDR3 size: 15 residues. V shed 0 bases and J shed 1 base, with 7 bases lying between them.

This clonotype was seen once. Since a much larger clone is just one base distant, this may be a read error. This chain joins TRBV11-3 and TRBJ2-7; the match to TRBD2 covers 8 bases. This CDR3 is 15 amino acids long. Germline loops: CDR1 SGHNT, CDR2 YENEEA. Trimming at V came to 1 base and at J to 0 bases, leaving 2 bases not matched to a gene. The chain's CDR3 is CASSLGGGTSYEQYF. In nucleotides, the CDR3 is TGTGCCAGCAGCTTAGGCGGGGGGACCTCCTACGAGCAGTACTTC.

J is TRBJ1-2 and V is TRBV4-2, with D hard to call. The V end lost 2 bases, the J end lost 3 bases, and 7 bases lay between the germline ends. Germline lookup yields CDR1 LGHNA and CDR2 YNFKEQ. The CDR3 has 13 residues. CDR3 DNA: TGTGCCAGCAGCCAAAGGGATCACTATGGCTACACCTTC. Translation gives CASSQRDHYGYTF.

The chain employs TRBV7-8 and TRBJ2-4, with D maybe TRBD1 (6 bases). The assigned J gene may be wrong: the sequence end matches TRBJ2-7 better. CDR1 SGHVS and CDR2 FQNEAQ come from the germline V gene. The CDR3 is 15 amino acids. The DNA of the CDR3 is TGTGCCAGCAGCACCTCCGGGACACGACGATACGAGCAGTACTTC. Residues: CASSTSGTRRYEQYF.

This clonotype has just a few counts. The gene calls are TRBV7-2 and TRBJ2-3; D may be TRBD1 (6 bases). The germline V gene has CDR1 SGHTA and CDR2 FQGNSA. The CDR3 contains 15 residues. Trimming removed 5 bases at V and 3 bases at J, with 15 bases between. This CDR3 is CASSRARQDTDTQYF. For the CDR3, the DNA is TGTGCCAGCAGCCGAGCTCGACAGGATACAGATACGCAGTATTTT.

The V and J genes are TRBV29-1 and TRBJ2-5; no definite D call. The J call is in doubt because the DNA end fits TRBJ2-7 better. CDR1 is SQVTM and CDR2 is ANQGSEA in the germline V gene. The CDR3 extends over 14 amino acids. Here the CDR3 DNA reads TGCAGCGTTGAAGTCCGGGCCCCAGGCTACGAGCAGTACTTC. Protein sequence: CSVEVRAPGYEQYF.

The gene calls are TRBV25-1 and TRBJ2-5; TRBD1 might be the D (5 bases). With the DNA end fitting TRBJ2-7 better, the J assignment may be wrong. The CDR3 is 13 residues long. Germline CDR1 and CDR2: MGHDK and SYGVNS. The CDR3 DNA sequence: TGTGCCAGCAGTTATGGCAGGGTCAACGAGCAGTACTTC. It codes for CASSYGRVNEQYF.

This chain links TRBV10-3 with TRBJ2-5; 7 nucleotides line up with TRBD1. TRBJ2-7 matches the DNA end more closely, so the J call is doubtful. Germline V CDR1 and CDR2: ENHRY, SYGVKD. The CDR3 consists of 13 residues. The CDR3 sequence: CAIRPQGWGEQYF. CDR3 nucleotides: TGTGCCATCAGACCACAGGGGTGGGGCGAGCAGTACTTC.

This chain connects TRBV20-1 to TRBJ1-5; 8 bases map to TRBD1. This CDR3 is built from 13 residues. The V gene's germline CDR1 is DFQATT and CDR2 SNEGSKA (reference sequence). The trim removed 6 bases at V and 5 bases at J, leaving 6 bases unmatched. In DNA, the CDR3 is TGCAGTGCCGACAGGGGCCTATATCAGCCCCAGCATTTT. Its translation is CSADRGLYQPQHF.

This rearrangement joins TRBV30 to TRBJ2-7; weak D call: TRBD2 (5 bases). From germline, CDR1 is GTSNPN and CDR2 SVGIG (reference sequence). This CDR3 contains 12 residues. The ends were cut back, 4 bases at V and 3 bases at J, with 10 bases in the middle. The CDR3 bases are TGTGCCTGGACCGGGAACGACTACGAGCAGTACTTC. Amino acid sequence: CAWTGNDYEQYF.

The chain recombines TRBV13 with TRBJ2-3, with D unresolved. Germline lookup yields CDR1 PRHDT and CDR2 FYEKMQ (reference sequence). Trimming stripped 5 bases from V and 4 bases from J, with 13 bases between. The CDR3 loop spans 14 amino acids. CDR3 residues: CASSKPHKADTQYF. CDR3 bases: TGTGCCAGCAGCAAACCCCATAAGGCAGATACGCAGTATTTT.

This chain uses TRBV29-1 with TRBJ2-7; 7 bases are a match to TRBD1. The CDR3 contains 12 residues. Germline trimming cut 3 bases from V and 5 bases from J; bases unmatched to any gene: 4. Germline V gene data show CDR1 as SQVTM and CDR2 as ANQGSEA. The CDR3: CSVETGTHEQYF. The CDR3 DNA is TGCAGCGTTGAGACAGGGACGCACGAGCAGTACTTC.

CDR3 nucleotides: TGTGCCAGCAGTGACTTCCTTGGGGATGAGCAGTTCTTC. It specifies CASSDFLGDEQFF. V gene TRBV12-3 or TRBV12-4 combines with J gene TRBJ2-1, with D uncertain. V was trimmed by 5 bases and J by 8 bases, leaving 13 bases between them. The CDR3 spans 13 residues.